Following are 8 T cell receptor beta chains from one sample sequenced in a study of human T cells and chemical hapten exposure. MiXCR, run by TCRdb on the RACE reads, gives a single entry per CDR3 protein. The table has under 200,000 distinct CDR3 sequences, 25% to 35% seen once. Time point meaning: patch test 3, about 24 weeks after DPC sensitization. Treatment noted: therapeutic diphenylcyclopropenone sensitization with weekly scalp DPC. The sequencing used whole blood, collected in connection with sensitization to the hapten diphenylcyclopropenone (DPC). These receptors came from a woman aged 18-29 years with alopecia areata. Some clones in this sample may be carry-over from other donors' samples.

This clonotype was seen only a few times. The chain recombines TRBV3-1 with TRBJ1-2, with D perhaps matching TRBD1 (6 bases). CDR3 length equals 16 residues. Germline CDR1 is LGHDT and CDR2 is YNNKEL (reference sequence). With 1 base removed from V and 4 bases from J, the gap between germline ends came to 16 bases. CDR3 nucleotides: TGTGCCAGCAGCCAAGTTCCCGACAGGTCCTCCTATGGCTACACCTTC. Residues: CASSQVPDRSSYGYTF.

The rearrangement links TRBV4-3 to TRBJ1-5; D is uncertain. The V and J ends lost 0 bases and 9 bases respectively, with 9 bases between them. CDR3 length: 13 residues. CDR1 and CDR2 (germline): LGHNA, YSLEER. The DNA of the CDR3 is TGCGCCAGCAGCCAAGATAGAAGTGGGCCCCAGCATTTT. Its translation is CASSQDRSGPQHF.

This clonotype was observed many times. The genes are TRBV6-2 or TRBV6-3 and TRBJ2-7; D is uncertain. V lost 5 bases, J lost 2 bases, and 13 bases lay in between. Germline loops: CDR1 MNHEY, CDR2 SVGEGT. This CDR3 is built from 14 residues. The CDR3 DNA reads TGTGCCAGCAGTACGGCGGCCCGGACCTACGAGCAGTACTTC. This encodes CASSTAARTYEQYF.

The J gene is TRBJ1-5, the V gene TRBV6-6; D might be TRBD1 (5 bases). This CDR3 is built from 14 residues. Trimming cost V 3 bases and J 8 bases, with 14 bases left between them. Germline lookup yields CDR1 MNHNY and CDR2 SVGAGI (reference sequence). The DNA of the CDR3 is TGTGCCAGCAGTTATAATCGGGGGGACGAGCCCCAGCATTTT. It codes for CASSYNRGDEPQHF.

This clonotype was detected a few times. The chain links TRBV7-9 to TRBJ1-1; D is possibly TRBD1 (5 bases). The CDR3 runs to 12 residues. Germline-derived CDR1 and CDR2 are SEHNR and FQNEAQ (reference sequence). For the CDR3, the DNA is TGTCTGGACGACAGCGGCAACACTGAAGCTTTCTTT. It is translated as CLDDSGNTEAFF.

In this sample, this clonotype turned up a few times. The V and J genes are TRBV29-1 and TRBJ2-7; no firm D call. Trimming stripped 6 bases from V and 3 bases from J, with 12 bases between. Germline V lookup: CDR1 SQVTM, CDR2 ANQGSEA. CDR3 length: 12 residues. CDR3 bases: TGCAGCGTCCTCGGACCGAGCTACGAGCAGTACTTC. This gives the protein CSVLGPSYEQYF.

This chain uses TRBV6-5 with TRBJ2-3, with D maybe TRBD2 (6 bases). V lost 6 bases and J lost 4, with 20 bases in between. The CDR3 extends over 16 amino acids. From germline, CDR1 is MNHEY and CDR2 SVGAGI. The CDR3 protein is CASRRNPGVAADTQYF. CDR3 nucleotide sequence: TGTGCCAGCAGAAGGAACCCGGGGGTAGCGGCAGATACGCAGTATTTT.

V usage is TRBV6-2 or TRBV6-3 and J usage is TRBJ2-3; D perhaps matches TRBD2 (5 bases). This CDR3 region has 15 residues. Trimming cost V 7 bases and J 0 bases, with 14 bases left between them. Germline values: CDR1 MNHEY, CDR2 SVGEGT. CDR3 sequence: CASKTRQRSTDTQYF. The DNA of the CDR3 is TGTGCCAGCAAAACTCGCCAGCGGAGCACAGATACGCAGTATTTT.